A single sample gave rise to the 28 T cell receptor beta chains below, sequenced in a study of graft-versus-host responses after intestinal transplantation. Using immunoSEQ multiplex PCR, the repertoire was profiled, and TCRdb retains in-frame clones only, with some absent. Of roughly 5,000 clones in the sample, about 70% were seen once. Sequenced here: PBMCs, sampled 300 to 340 days after intestinal transplant. These TCRs come from a human patient who received an intestinal transplant, so some T cells may come from the graft donor.

The genes are TRBV5-5 and TRBJ2-7; 12 bases are a match to TRBD1. Per the germline V gene, CDR1 is SGHKS and CDR2 is YYEKEE (reference sequence). J was trimmed by 7 bases and V by 6 bases; bases with no gene match: 8. This CDR3 comprises 14 residues. In DNA form, the CDR3 reads TGTGCCAGCACCCCGGGACAGGGGGCGCCAGAGCAGTACTTC. As protein: CASTPGQGAPEQYF.

The chain has TRBV5-5 and TRBJ1-6; D gene uncertain. Trimming stripped 2 bases from V and 10 bases from J, with 10 bases between. The CDR3 runs to 13 residues. The germline CDR1 and CDR2 sequences are SGHKS and YYEKEE (reference sequence). CDR3 region: CASSFLSPSPLHF. The CDR3 region has the DNA TGTGCCAGCAGCTTTTTAAGTCCCTCACCCCTCCACTTT.

The gene calls are TRBV5-4 and TRBJ2-5, with TRBD1 identical over 11 bases. The V gene end was trimmed by 1 base and the J gene end by 4 bases; junction bases not matched to a gene: 3. Germline-derived CDR1 and CDR2 are SGHNT and YYREEE (reference sequence). This CDR3 contains 15 residues. The CDR3 DNA reads as TGTGCCAGCAGCTTGAGGACAGGGGGCCTAGAGACCCAGTACTTC. This codes for CASSLRTGGLETQYF.

The count of this clone is one. The chain couples TRBV6-5 to TRBJ2-7, with 7 bases identical to TRBD2. The V gene end was trimmed by 2 bases and the J gene end by 2 bases; junction bases not matched to a gene: 6. Germline V lookup: CDR1 MNHEY, CDR2 SVGAGI. The CDR3 loop spans 15 amino acids. In nucleotides, the CDR3 is TGTGCCAGCAGTTACGGGGAGGGTGGGGCCTACGAGCAGTACTTC. This sequence encodes CASSYGEGGAYEQYF.

This chain joins TRBV10-3 and TRBJ2-7; TRBD1 might be the D (5 bases). V gave up 4 bases and J gave up 2 bases, with 18 bases separating them. Germline V CDR1 and CDR2: ENHRY, SYGVKD. CDR3 size: 16 residues. The CDR3 region has the DNA TGTGCCATCAGTGGCCCCGTTAGGGGTAGTACCTACGAGCAGTACTTC. Translation gives CAISGPVRGSTYEQYF.

In its sample, this clone is medium-sized. The chain combines TRBV6-6 with TRBJ1-2, with 7 bases identical to TRBD1. This CDR3 spans 11 amino acids. The germline CDR1 and CDR2 sequences are MNHNY and SVGAGI (reference sequence). Trimming removed 8 bases from V and 6 bases from J; junction bases left unmatched: 3. CDR3 nucleotide sequence: TGTGCCAGCGGGACAGTGGATGGCTACACCTTC. It yields the protein CASGTVDGYTF.

This chain uses TRBV7-9 with TRBJ2-7; the match to TRBD1 covers 7 bases. The V segment lost 3 bases and the J segment 3 bases; nucleotides outside the gene matches: 5. The CDR3 is 14 amino acids. CDR1 and CDR2 from the germline V gene are SEHNR and FQNEAQ (reference sequence). CDR3 residues: CASSFPRDSYEQYF. The CDR3 bases are TGTGCCAGCAGCTTCCCTCGGGACAGCTACGAGCAGTACTTC.

This chain links TRBV5-4 with TRBJ1-1, with 8 bases aligning to TRBD1. The CDR3 extends over 16 amino acids. Germline-derived CDR1 and CDR2 are SGHNT and YYREEE (reference sequence). With V trimmed by 2 bases and J by 0 bases, 6 bases remained unmatched. CDR3: CASSFDRGQMNTEAFF. In DNA, the CDR3 is TGTGCCAGCAGCTTTGACAGGGGCCAAATGAACACTGAAGCTTTCTTT.

The chain uses TRBV6-5 and TRBJ1-2; 8 nucleotides match TRBD1. This CDR3 has 16 amino acids. Germline CDR1 is MNHEY and CDR2 is SVGAGI. The V gene end was trimmed by 0 bases and the J gene end by 7 bases; junction bases not matched to a gene: 10. The CDR3 sequence is CASSYSTGVSPGGYTF. CDR3 in DNA: TGTGCCAGCAGTTACTCGACAGGGGTCAGTCCGGGTGGCTACACCTTC.

J is TRBJ1-2 and V is TRBV2; 8 bases are shared with TRBD1. There are 13 residues in the CDR3. Germline V gene data show CDR1 as SNHLY and CDR2 as FYNNEI. The V gene end was trimmed by 4 bases and the J gene end by 3 bases; junction bases not matched to a gene: 1. The CDR3 DNA is TGTGCCAGCAGTGCGACAGGGGACTATGGCTACACCTTC. Its translation: CASSATGDYGYTF.

The chain is built from TRBV7-9 and TRBJ1-5; TRBD1 agrees at 9 bases. Germline assignment: CDR1 SEHNR and CDR2 FQNEAQ (reference sequence). The CDR3 is 13 amino acids. V gave up 8 bases and J gave up 1 base; unmatched junction bases: 0. In DNA form, the CDR3 reads TGTGCCAGCGGACAGGGGAGCAATCAGCCCCAGCATTTT. The encoded protein is CASGQGSNQPQHF.

The chain joins TRBV5-5 to TRBJ2-3; 10 bases fit TRBD1. Germline CDR1 SGHKS, CDR2 YYEKEE (reference sequence). This CDR3 contains 15 residues. The V segment lost 4 bases and the J segment 7 bases; nucleotides outside the gene matches: 9. The CDR3 DNA is TGTGCCAGCAGCCTTTTGACAGGGGGCGAAAATACGCAGTATTTT. It codes for CASSLLTGGENTQYF.

The chain employs TRBV5-4 and TRBJ1-2; 10 bases line up with TRBD1. The CDR3 has 16 residues. Looked up from germline, CDR1 is SGHNT and CDR2 is YYREEE (reference sequence). J lost 3 bases, V lost 0 bases, and 5 bases had no gene match. Here the CDR3 DNA reads TGTGCCAGCAGCTTGGAGGGACAGGGGTATGACTATGGCTACACCTTC. Translated, it gives CASSLEGQGYDYGYTF.

The V and J genes are TRBV21-1 and TRBJ2-5; the table names TRBD1, a call not compared with the DNA. TRBV21-1 counts as a pseudogene. This CDR3 has 16 amino acids. CDR3 protein: CASSKAGTASQETQYF. The DNA of the CDR3 is TGTGCCAGCAGCAAAGCAGGCACAGCCTCCCAAGAGACCCAGTACTTC.

As regards this clone: A much larger clone lies one base from this, so it may be a read error. The sample holds other DNA sequences that translate to the same CDR3. The rearrangement links TRBV6-1 to TRBJ2-5, with D perhaps matching TRBD2 (6 bases). Germline V gives CDR1 MNHNS, CDR2 SASEGT. This CDR3 region has 15 residues. V dropped 1 base and J dropped 1 base, with 10 bases sitting between them. The DNA of the CDR3 is TGTGCCAGCAGTGAAGTGGAGCGGGCCCAAGAGACCCAGTACTTC. Translating gives CASSEVERAQETQYF.

By share, this clone counts as large (0.1 to 1%). Other DNA sequences of this sample code for an identical CDR3. The chain recombines TRBV4-3 with TRBJ1-4, with D tentatively TRBD1 (6 bases). Trimming took 0 bases from V and 2 from J, leaving 10 bases between them. Germline V lookup: CDR1 LGHNA, CDR2 YSLEER. The CDR3 extends over 16 amino acids. The CDR3 nucleotides read TGCGCCAGCAGCCAAGAAACAGGGTTCACTAATGAAAAACTGTTTTTT. It yields the protein CASSQETGFTNEKLFF.

This chain connects TRBV4-2 to TRBJ2-7; no reliable D call. Trimming cost V 0 bases and J 2 bases, with 14 bases left between them. CDR1 is LGHNA, CDR2 YNFKEQ, per germline. This CDR3 region has 16 residues. As DNA, the CDR3 is TGTGCCAGCAGCCAAGAATTAGTGCCGGTCGCCTACGAGCAGTACTTC. Translation gives CASSQELVPVAYEQYF.

The chain employs TRBV19 and TRBJ1-2, with D perhaps TRBD1 (5 bases). Trimming left V 3 bases short and J 6 bases short, with 14 bases between. The CDR3 contains 14 residues. Per germline, CDR1 LNHDA and CDR2 SQIVND (reference sequence). CDR3 nucleotide sequence: TGTGCCAGTAGTATGTTTGGGGCAGGGAATGGCTACACCTTC. Its translation is CASSMFGAGNGYTF.

This CDR3 is CASSEGVESGTRYGYTF. The CDR3 DNA is TGTGCCAGCAGTGAGGGGGTTGAAAGCGGGACACGCTATGGCTACACCTTC. V gene TRBV6-4 combines with J gene TRBJ1-2, with D perhaps TRBD1 (6 bases). The CDR3 covers 17 residues. V was trimmed by 3 bases and J by 4 bases, leaving 21 bases between them. The germline CDR1 and CDR2 sequences are MRHNA and SNTAGT.

The chain recombines TRBV6-6 with TRBJ2-3; tentative D call: TRBD1 (6 bases). Germline-derived CDR1 and CDR2 are MNHNY and SVGAGI (reference sequence). CDR3 length: 14 amino acids. V lost 5 bases and J 4 bases, leaving 13 bases between the germline ends. The CDR3 nucleotides are TGTGCCAGCAGTGTACCTGGACAGTCAGATACGCAGTATTTT. Its protein product is CASSVPGQSDTQYF.

The chain joins TRBV30 to TRBJ2-7; 7 positions agree with TRBD2. The J segment lost 4 bases and the V segment lost 0 bases, leaving 6 bases of the junction unmatched. Germline V CDR1 and CDR2: GTSNPN, SVGIG (reference sequence). This CDR3 has 14 amino acids. The CDR3 DNA sequence: TGTGCCTGGAGTGTACGGGGGAGGGGATACGAGCAGTACTTC. It is translated as CAWSVRGRGYEQYF.

This sequence joins TRBV11-3 and TRBJ1-2, with D tentatively TRBD1 (5 bases). The CDR3 is 17 residues long. V lost 3 bases to trimming and J lost 0 bases, with 17 bases between them. Germline CDR1 reads SGHNT; CDR2 reads YENEEA. The CDR3 reads CASSFSSGGMANYGYTF. The CDR3 nucleotides are TGTGCCAGCAGCTTCTCTTCGGGGGGGATGGCTAACTATGGCTACACCTTC. Based on the CDR3 plus reference TRBV11-3 and TRBJ1-2, the full variable domain is EAGVVQSPRYKIIEKKQPVAFWCNPISGHNTLYWYLQNLGQGPELLIRYENEEAVDDSQLPKDRFSAERLKGVDSTLKIQPAELGDSAVYLCASSFSSGGMANYGYTFGSGTRLTVV.

The chain links TRBV9 to TRBJ2-1; 14 bases map to TRBD2. J was trimmed by 8 bases and V by 0 bases; bases with no gene match: 7. Looked up from germline, CDR1 is SGDLS and CDR2 is YYNGEE. There are 17 residues in the CDR3. CDR3 DNA: TGTGCCAGCAGCGTAGCCCTAGGACTAGCGGGGGGCCATGAGCAGTTCTTC. Translated: CASSVALGLAGGHEQFF.

The chain has TRBV4-1 and TRBJ2-7; TRBD2 aligns across 9 bases. V lost 2 bases to trimming and J lost 6 bases; unmatched junction nucleotides: 11. Germline V lookup: CDR1 MGHRA, CDR2 YSYEKL. The CDR3 is 16 residues long. CDR3 DNA sequence: TGCGCCAGCAGCCAACTGCCATTTCTAGCGGGGAGCGAGCAGTACTTC. Protein sequence: CASSQLPFLAGSEQYF.

This clone was found once. The rearrangement joins TRBV9 to TRBJ1-2; D is ambiguous. This CDR3 spans 13 amino acids. The germline V and J ends were trimmed by 1 base and 0 bases, with 4 bases remaining between them. Germline V CDR1 and CDR2: SGDLS, YYNGEE. The CDR3 DNA reads TGTGCCAGCAGCGTATGGTCTAACTATGGCTACACCTTC. It specifies CASSVWSNYGYTF.

The CDR3 loop is CASIEPGQNYEQYF. The CDR3, as DNA: TGTGCCAGTATTGAACCGGGACAGAATTACGAGCAGTACTTC. This chain links TRBV2 with TRBJ2-7; the match to TRBD1 covers 7 bases. This CDR3 comprises 14 residues. The V segment lost 9 bases and the J segment 4 bases; nucleotides outside the gene matches: 12. The V gene's germline CDR1 is SNHLY and CDR2 FYNNEI.

The V call is TRBV7-9, the J call TRBJ2-5, with TRBD1 identical over 8 bases. The CDR3 is made up of 15 amino acids. Trimming removed 4 bases from V and 5 bases from J; junction bases left unmatched: 9. The V gene's germline CDR1 is SEHNR and CDR2 FQNEAQ (reference sequence). CDR3 amino acids: CASSYVQGEVETQYF. The DNA of the CDR3 is TGTGCCAGCAGCTACGTACAGGGGGAGGTCGAGACCCAGTACTTC.

This clone was seen just once. The chain recombines TRBV4-3 with TRBJ2-1; 9 bases match TRBD2. Germline CDR1 LGHNA, CDR2 YSLEER. The CDR3 extends over 16 amino acids. Germline trimming cut 3 bases from V and 5 bases from J; bases unmatched to any gene: 8. The CDR3 nucleotides read TGCGCCAGCAGCCACTCGGCGGGGGGGAGCCACAATGAGCAGTTCTTC. Protein sequence: CASSHSAGGSHNEQFF.